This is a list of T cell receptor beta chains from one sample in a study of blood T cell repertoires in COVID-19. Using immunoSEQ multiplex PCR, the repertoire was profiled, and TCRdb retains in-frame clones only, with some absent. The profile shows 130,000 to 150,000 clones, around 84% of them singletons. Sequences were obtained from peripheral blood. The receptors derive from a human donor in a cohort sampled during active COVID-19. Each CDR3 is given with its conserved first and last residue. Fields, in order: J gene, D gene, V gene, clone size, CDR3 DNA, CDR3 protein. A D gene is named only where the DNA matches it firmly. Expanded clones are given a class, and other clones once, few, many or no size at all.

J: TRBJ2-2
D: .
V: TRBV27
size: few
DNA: TGTGCCAGCAGTTTCCGGGGGACGAACACCGGGGAGCTGTTTTTT
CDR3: CASSFRGTNTGELFF

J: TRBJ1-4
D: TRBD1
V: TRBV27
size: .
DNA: TGTGCCAGCAGTGTACAGGGGACTAATGAAAAACTGTTTTTT
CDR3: CASSVQGTNEKLFF

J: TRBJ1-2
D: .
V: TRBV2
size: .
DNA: TGTGCCAGCAGTGAACAGGGTTGGGGCTACACCTTC
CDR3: CASSEQGWGYTF

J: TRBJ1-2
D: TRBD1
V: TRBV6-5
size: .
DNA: TGTGCCAGCAGTCCGGGACAGAGCTATGGCTACACCTTC
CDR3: CASSPGQSYGYTF

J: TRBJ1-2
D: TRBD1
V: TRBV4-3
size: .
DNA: TGCGCCAGCAGCCATGGGATGGACAGGAACTATGGCTACACCTTC
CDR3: CASSHGMDRNYGYTF

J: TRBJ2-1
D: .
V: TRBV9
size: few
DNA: TGTGCCAGCAGCGAATACAGAAACAATGAGCAGTTCTTC
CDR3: CASSEYRNNEQFF

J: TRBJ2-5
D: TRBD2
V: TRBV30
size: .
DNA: TGTGCCTGGAGTCTGGCGGGGGGGCCAGTAGCAGAGACCCAGTACTTC
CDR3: CAWSLAGGPVAETQYF

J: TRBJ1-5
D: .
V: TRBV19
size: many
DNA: TGTGCCAGTAGGGCAGCGGACAGCGGATATCAGCCCCAGCATTTT
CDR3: CASRAADSGYQPQHF

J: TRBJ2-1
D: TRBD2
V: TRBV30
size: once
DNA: TGTGCCTGGAAGATGGGGGGGGCTAGCGGGTATTACAATGAGCAGTTCTTC
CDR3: CAWKMGGASGYYNEQFF

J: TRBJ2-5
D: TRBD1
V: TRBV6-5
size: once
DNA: TGTGCCAGCAGCCTACAGGGGGCGAGCCAAGAGACCCAGTACTTC
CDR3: CASSLQGASQETQYF

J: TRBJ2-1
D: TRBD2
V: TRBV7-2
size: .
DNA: TGTGCCAGCAGTCCCTCCGGGACTAGCGGAGGGAATGAGCAGTTCTTC
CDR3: CASSPSGTSGGNEQFF

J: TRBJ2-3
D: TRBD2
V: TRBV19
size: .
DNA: TGTGCCAGTAGTCCCTGGGCTAGCGGGACTAGCACAGATACGCAGTATTTT
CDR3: CASSPWASGTSTDTQYF

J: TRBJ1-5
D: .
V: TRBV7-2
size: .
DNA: TGTGCCAGCAGCCAGGGTTGGGGGCGGCAGCCCCAGCATTTT
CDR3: CASSQGWGRQPQHF

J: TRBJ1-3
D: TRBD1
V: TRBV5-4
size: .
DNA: TGTGCCAGCAGCACAACCGGGACAGGAGGAGGAAACACCATATATTTT
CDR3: CASSTTGTGGGNTIYF

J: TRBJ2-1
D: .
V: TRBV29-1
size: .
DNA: TGCAGCGTGCGGAAAGGCACCTACAATGAGCAGTTCTTC
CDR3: CSVRKGTYNEQFF

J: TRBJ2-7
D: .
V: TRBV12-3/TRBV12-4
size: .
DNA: TGTGCCAGCAGCCTCTCTGAGTACGAGCAGTACTTC
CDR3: CASSLSEYEQYF

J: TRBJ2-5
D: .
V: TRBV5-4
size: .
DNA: TGTGCCAGCAGCGCGCGGGTCGGGGAGACCCAGTACTTC
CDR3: CASSARVGETQYF

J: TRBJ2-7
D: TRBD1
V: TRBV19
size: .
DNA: TGTGCCAGTAGTGGGGGGCCGACAGGGGGCGAGCAGTACTTC
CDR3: CASSGGPTGGEQYF

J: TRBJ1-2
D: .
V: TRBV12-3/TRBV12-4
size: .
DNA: TGTGCCAGCAGTCCCGGCAGGGCCTATGGCTACACCTTC
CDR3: CASSPGRAYGYTF